The source of this T cell receptor beta chain is a study of T-cell memory formation after mild COVID-19. Study-level points and caveats: Contracting CD4+ clones sat mainly in CM and EM; CD8+ in EMRA.

In TCRdb, the 5' RACE reads were re-called with MiXCR into one record per CDR3 protein. This table holds roughly 510,000 distinct CDR3 sequences, 17% found once. CDR3 size: 13 residues. Germline V gene sequence: CDR1 LNHNV, CDR2 YYDKDF (reference sequence). After removal of 8 bases from V and 8 bases from J, the junction contained 8 bases not matched to a gene. This clonotype came up a few times. Its target is not known. The clonotype comes from an adult woman who had mild COVID-19 (a few samples of this study predate the infection). Cell type and time point are not known. Input material: PBMCs or a T cell subset sorted from them (not recorded which). This chain joins TRBV15 and TRBJ2-1, with TRBD2 identical over 8 bases. DNA of the CDR3: TGTGCCACCCTGGGACTAGGTGCCCATGAGCAGTTCTTC. Its protein product is CATLGLGAHEQFF.